Listed below are T cell receptor beta chains from one sample, sequenced in a study of T-cell memory formation after mild COVID-19. TCRdb itself ran the 5' RACE reads through MiXCR, one entry per CDR3 protein. Found here are 40,000 to 60,000 distinct CDR3 sequences, about 7% of them singletons; the top ten hold roughly 1.3%. Sequencing was done on a sample of PBMCs or a T cell subset sorted from them (not recorded which). The source of these receptors is a man aged 18 to 30 who had mild COVID-19 (a few samples of this study predate the infection). Cell type and time point are not known. Both conserved end residues are part of each CDR3. D genes are given only for firm matches. Size is omitted from some rows. Given values are once, few, many or a class for expanded clones.

>TRBJ1-2|many|TRBD1|TRBV2
TGTGCCAGCAGTCCTGACAGGGACTATGGCTACACCTTC
CASSPDRDYGYTF
>TRBJ1-1|.|.|TRBV19
TGTGCCAGTAGTGCCGGGGTCGGTTGGAACACTGAAGCTTTCTTT
CASSAGVGWNTEAFF
>TRBJ2-7|few|.|TRBV7-6
TGTGCCAGCAGCTTAGTAGACAGGCAGAGCGAGCAGTACTTC
CASSLVDRQSEQYF
>TRBJ2-1|.|.|TRBV6-2/TRBV6-3
TGTGCCAGCAGTTACTACCGTCACAATGAGCAGTTCTTC
CASSYYRHNEQFF
>TRBJ2-3|many|TRBD2|TRBV7-2
TGTGCCAGCAGCGGCCGGCTAGCGGGCACAGATACGCAGTATTTT
CASSGRLAGTDTQYF
>TRBJ2-3|few|.|TRBV7-9
TGTGCCAGCAGCGCCCAAGGTTATACAGATACGCAGTATTTT
CASSAQGYTDTQYF
>TRBJ1-6|few|TRBD1|TRBV20-1
TGCAGTGCTAGCGGCACTGACAGGGGATCCCTCCACTTT
CSASGTDRGSLHF
>TRBJ2-6|many|TRBD1|TRBV7-9
TGTGCCAGCAGCTTACGGGACAGGGGGCGACGGGCCAACGTCCTGACTTTC
CASSLRDRGRRANVLTF
>TRBJ2-1|.|.|TRBV5-1
TGCGCCAGCAGCTTGTCTTACAATGAGCAGTTCTTC
CASSLSYNEQFF
>TRBJ1-1|few|.|TRBV18
TGTGCCAGCCAAGTCGGGGAGAACACTGAAGCTTTCTTT
CASQVGENTEAFF
>TRBJ2-2|few|.|TRBV28
TGTGCCAGCAGTTTAACGGGGAAAGAAAGGGAGCTGTTTTTT
CASSLTGKERELFF
>TRBJ1-1|few|TRBD1|TRBV4-3
TGCGCCAGCAGCCCGGACAGGGGAAAACCTGAAGCTTTCTTT
CASSPDRGKPEAFF
>TRBJ2-5|few|.|TRBV9
TGTGCCAGCAGCGTAGGTGCTTCTAGCCGAGAGACCCAGTACTTC
CASSVGASSRETQYF
>TRBJ1-6|medium-sized|.|TRBV7-2
TGTGCCAGCAGACGGCAGAAGGAGGGTTCACCCCTCCACTTT
CASRRQKEGSPLHF
>TRBJ1-1|few|.|TRBV6-2/TRBV6-3
TGTGCCAGCAGCCTACGGGAGGGGGGCACTGAAGCTTTCTTT
CASSLREGGTEAFF
>TRBJ1-5|few|.|TRBV7-2
TGTGCCAGCAGCTTAGCGTTTCAGCCCCAGCATTTT
CASSLAFQPQHF
>TRBJ2-1|few|.|TRBV12-3/TRBV12-4
TGTGCCAGCAGATCAGCTGGGGAGCAGTTCTTC
CASRSAGEQFF
>TRBJ2-3|.|.|TRBV5-1
TGCGCCAGCAGGACGCGGGGCGTGGGAGATACGCAGTATTTT
CASRTRGVGDTQYF
>TRBJ1-2|.|TRBD1|TRBV6-5
TGTGCCAGCACCCGGACAGGCCGCAACTATGGCTACACCTTC
CASTRTGRNYGYTF
>TRBJ2-7|few|.|TRBV5-1
TGCGCCAGCAGCCTACAGGACGGAGGCTACGAGCAGTACTTC
CASSLQDGGYEQYF